This is a list of T cell receptor beta chains from one sample in a study of T cells in Graves' hyperthyroidism and ophthalmopathy. TCRdb passed the multiplex PCR reads through MiXCR, listing each CDR3 protein once. The profile shows roughly 500,000 distinct CDR3 sequences, over 45% of them singletons. Sequences were obtained from peripheral blood or thyroid tissue (not recorded which). The origin of the receptors is an adult woman with Graves' disease, either hyperthyroidism or ophthalmopathy (not recorded which). CDR3s include the opening cysteine and the closing phenylalanine or tryptophan. D genes are given only for firm matches. Size is omitted from some rows. Given values are once, few, many or a class for expanded clones.

v_call	clone_size	d_call	j_call	cdr3_nt	cdr3_aa
TRBV2	many	NA	TRBJ2-2	TGTGCCAGCAGTGGTAGACACAACACCGGGGAGCTGTTTTTT	CASSGRHNTGELFF
TRBV10-3	NA	NA	TRBJ1-2	TGTGCCATCAGTGAATCTGGCTACACCTTC	CAISESGYTF
TRBV7-2	NA	NA	TRBJ1-2	TGTGCCAGCAGCTTAGGACAGAACCTCCGAAGAAACTATGGCTACACCTTC	CASSLGQNLRRNYGYTF
TRBV7-8	NA	NA	TRBJ2-5	TGTGCCAGCAGCTCCTTCCCCCCGGGACGGATCCAAGAGACCCAGTACTTC	CASSSFPPGRIQETQYF
TRBV29-1	NA	TRBD2	TRBJ2-5	TGCAGCGTGGTAACTAGCGGGCGAGAAGAGACCCAGTACTTC	CSVVTSGREETQYF
TRBV6-2/TRBV6-3	many	TRBD1	TRBJ1-5	TGTGCCAGCAGAAGGACAGGGGAATTCAATCAGCCCCAGCATTTT	CASRRTGEFNQPQHF
TRBV27	few	TRBD1	TRBJ1-2	TGTGCCAGCAGTTTCGACAGGGTCTATGGCTACACCTTC	CASSFDRVYGYTF
TRBV19	NA	NA	TRBJ2-3	TGTGCCAGTACCTCCAGACTAAACACAGATACGCAGTATTTT	CASTSRLNTDTQYF
TRBV7-8	NA	NA	TRBJ2-2	TGTGCCATCTCTTTCGGGACGGGGAACACCGGGGAGCTGTTTTTT	CAISFGTGNTGELFF
TRBV6-5	NA	NA	TRBJ2-7	TGTGCCAGCAGCCGGGACCTTACCTCCTACGAGCAGTACTTC	CASSRDLTSYEQYF
TRBV7-3	NA	NA	TRBJ2-5	TGTGCCAGCGGACCAAAAGAGACCCAGTACTTC	CASGPKETQYF
TRBV5-1	NA	NA	TRBJ1-2	TGCGCCAGCAGCTTGCCGGGGAGCTATGGCTACACCTTC	CASSLPGSYGYTF
TRBV20-1	once	NA	TRBJ1-5	TGCAGTGCTAGCCAATGGAATCAGCCCCAGCATTTT	CSASQWNQPQHF
TRBV10-3	NA	NA	TRBJ2-1	TGTGCCATCAGTGAGTCGCGCTCCTACAATGAGCAGTTCTTC	CAISESRSYNEQFF
TRBV29-1	NA	TRBD2	TRBJ2-7	TGCAGCGTTGAAGGACTAGCGGGAGGAGACTACGAGCAGTACTTC	CSVEGLAGGDYEQYF
TRBV7-2	many	TRBD1	TRBJ1-1	TGTGCCAGCAGCTTACAGACAGGGGCCACATCACATCTCAAAGCTTTCTTT	CASSLQTGATSHLKAFF
TRBV19	many	NA	TRBJ2-5	TGTGCCAGTAGTGCCCGACAGACCCAAGAGACCCAGTACTTC	CASSARQTQETQYF
TRBV4-1	many	NA	TRBJ2-7	TGCGCCAGCAGCCAAGCCGCCGTTGGATCCTACGAGCAGTACTTC	CASSQAAVGSYEQYF
TRBV10-3	many	NA	TRBJ2-5	TGTGCCACCAGTGCTAACCAAGAGACCCAGTACTTC	CATSANQETQYF
TRBV5-1	NA	TRBD1	TRBJ1-2	TGCGCCAGCAGCCCGGGACAGTCAGTGGGAGGCTACACCTTC	CASSPGQSVGGYTF
TRBV4-1	many	TRBD1	TRBJ2-7	TGCGCCAGCAGCCAAGAGCCGGGACAGTCAGGCGAGCAGTACTTC	CASSQEPGQSGEQYF
TRBV14	NA	NA	TRBJ2-5	TGTGCCAGCAGCCCTCCGCTTGTGCTGGATAGCCAAGAGACCCAGTACTTC	CASSPPLVLDSQETQYF
TRBV10-3	many	TRBD2	TRBJ2-1	TGTGCCATCAGTGAGTCGATTAGCGGGAGCCTCAGCAACCGTCGGTTCTTC	CAISESISGSLSNRRFF
TRBV5-4	NA	NA	TRBJ1-6	TGTGCCAGCAGCTTGTGGGATTCACCCCTCCACTTT	CASSLWDSPLHF
TRBV5-1	NA	NA	TRBJ2-1	TGCGCCAGCAGCTTGACTAAAACCTACAATGAGCAGTTCTTC	CASSLTKTYNEQFF
TRBV5-1	many	NA	TRBJ1-2	TGCGCCAGCAGCTTGGTTACGGCTGGGAACTATGGCTACACCTTC	CASSLVTAGNYGYTF